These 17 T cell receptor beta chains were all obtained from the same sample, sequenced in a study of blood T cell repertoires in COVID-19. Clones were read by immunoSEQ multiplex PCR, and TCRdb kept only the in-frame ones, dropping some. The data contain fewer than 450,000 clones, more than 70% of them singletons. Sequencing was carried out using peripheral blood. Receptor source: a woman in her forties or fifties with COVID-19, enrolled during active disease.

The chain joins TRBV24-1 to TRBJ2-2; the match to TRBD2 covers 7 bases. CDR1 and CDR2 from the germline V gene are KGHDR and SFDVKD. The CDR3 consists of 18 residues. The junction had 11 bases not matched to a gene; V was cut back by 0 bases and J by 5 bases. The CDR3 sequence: CATSDLAPGGERTGELFF. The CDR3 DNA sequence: TGTGCCACCAGTGATTTGGCACCGGGGGGAGAACGGACCGGGGAGCTGTTTTTT.

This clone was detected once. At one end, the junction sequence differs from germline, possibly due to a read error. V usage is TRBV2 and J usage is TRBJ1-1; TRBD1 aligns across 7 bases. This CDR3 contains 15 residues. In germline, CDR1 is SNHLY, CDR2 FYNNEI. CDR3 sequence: CASSEAEGGAGGAFF. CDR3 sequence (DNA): TGTGCCAGCAGCGAAGCAGAAGGGGGCGCGGGGGGAGCTTTCTTT.

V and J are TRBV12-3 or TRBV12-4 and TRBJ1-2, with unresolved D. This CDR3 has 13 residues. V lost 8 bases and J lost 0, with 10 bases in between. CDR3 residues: CASSGNSNYGYTF. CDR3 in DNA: TGTGCCAGCTCAGGAAATTCTAACTATGGCTACACCTTC.

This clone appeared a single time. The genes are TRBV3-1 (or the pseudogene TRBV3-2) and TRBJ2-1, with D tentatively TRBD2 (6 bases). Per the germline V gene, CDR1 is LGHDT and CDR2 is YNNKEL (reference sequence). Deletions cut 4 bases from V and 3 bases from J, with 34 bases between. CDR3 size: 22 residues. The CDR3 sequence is CASSRTIPDYLLPTTNYNEQFF. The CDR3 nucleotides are TGTGCCAGCAGCCGTACTATCCCGGACTACCTCCTCCCGACCACAAACTACAATGAGCAGTTCTTC.

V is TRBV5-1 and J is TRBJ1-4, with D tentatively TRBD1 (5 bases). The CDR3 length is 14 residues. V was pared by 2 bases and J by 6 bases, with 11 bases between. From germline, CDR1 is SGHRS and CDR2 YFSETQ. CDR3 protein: CASSLAGRDEKLFF. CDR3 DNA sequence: TGCGCCAGCAGCTTAGCAGGGCGCGATGAAAAACTGTTTTTT.

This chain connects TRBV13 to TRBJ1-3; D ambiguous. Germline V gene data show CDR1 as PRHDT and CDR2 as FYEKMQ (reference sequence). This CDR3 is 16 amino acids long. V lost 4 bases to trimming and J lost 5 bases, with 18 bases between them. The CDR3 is CASSSFDPSRRNTIYF. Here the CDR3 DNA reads TGTGCCAGCAGCTCTTTCGATCCGAGTCGCCGAAACACCATATATTTT.

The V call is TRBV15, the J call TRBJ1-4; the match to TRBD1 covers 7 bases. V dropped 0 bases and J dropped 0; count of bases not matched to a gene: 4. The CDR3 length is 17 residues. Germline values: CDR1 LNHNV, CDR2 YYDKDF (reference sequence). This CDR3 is CATSREGQSATNEKLFF. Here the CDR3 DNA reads TGTGCCACCAGCAGAGAGGGACAGAGTGCAACTAATGAAAAACTGTTTTTT. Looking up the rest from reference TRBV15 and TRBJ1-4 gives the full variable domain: DAMVIQNPRYQVTQFGKPVTLSCSQTLNHNVMYWYQQKSSQAPKLLFHYYDKDFNNEADTPDNFQSRRPNTSFCFLDIRSPGLGDTAMYLCATSREGQSATNEKLFFGSGTQLSVL.

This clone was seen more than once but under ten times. CDR3 bases: TGTGCTAGTGGTCTCCGGGACAGTTACACCGGGGAGCTGTTTTTT. The encoded protein is CASGLRDSYTGELFF. The chain links TRBV12-5 to TRBJ2-2; 7 bases map to TRBD1. CDR3 length: 15 amino acids. Germline trimming cut 5 bases from V and 3 bases from J; bases unmatched to any gene: 6. CDR1 and CDR2 (germline): LGHNT, FRNRAP.

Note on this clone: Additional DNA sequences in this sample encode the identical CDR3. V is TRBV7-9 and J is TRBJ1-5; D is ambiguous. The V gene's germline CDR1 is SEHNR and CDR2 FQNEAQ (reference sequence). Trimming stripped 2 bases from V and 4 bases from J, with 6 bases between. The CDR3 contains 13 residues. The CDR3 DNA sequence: TGTGCCAGCAGCTTAACAGAAAATCAGCCCCAGCATTTT. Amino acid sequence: CASSLTENQPQHF. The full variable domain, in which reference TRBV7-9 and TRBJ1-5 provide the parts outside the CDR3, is DTGVSQNPRHKITKRGQNVTFRCDPISEHNRLYWYRQTLGQGPEFLTYFQNEAQLEKSRLLSDRFSAERPKGSFSTLEIQRTEQGDSAMYLCASSLTENQPQHFGDGTRLSIL.

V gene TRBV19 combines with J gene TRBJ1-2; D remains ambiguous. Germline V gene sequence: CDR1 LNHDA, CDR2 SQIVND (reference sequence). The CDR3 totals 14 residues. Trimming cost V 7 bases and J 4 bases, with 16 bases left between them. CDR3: CASMGGLGFYGYTF. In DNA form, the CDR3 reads TGTGCCAGTATGGGCGGGCTCGGCTTCTATGGCTACACCTTC.

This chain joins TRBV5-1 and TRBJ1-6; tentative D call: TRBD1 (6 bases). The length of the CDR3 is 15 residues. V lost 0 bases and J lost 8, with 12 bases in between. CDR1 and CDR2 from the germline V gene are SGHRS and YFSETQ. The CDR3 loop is CASSLGGPPHSPLHF. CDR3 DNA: TGCGCCAGCAGCTTGGGGGGGCCTCCCCATTCACCCCTCCACTTT.

The CDR3 coding sequence is TGTGCCAGCAACTCGGGTCTGAGGTCTGAAGCTTTCTTT. Translated, it gives CASNSGLRSEAFF. This chain uses TRBV12-3 or TRBV12-4 with TRBJ1-1; no definite D call. The CDR3 runs 13 residues. The V gene lost 7 bases and the J gene lost 6 bases, with 15 bases spanning the gap.

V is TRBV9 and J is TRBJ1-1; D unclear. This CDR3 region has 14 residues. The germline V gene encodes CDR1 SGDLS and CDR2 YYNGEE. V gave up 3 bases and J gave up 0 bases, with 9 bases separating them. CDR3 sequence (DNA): TGTGCCAGCAGCGAGACGGGGATGAACACTGAAGCTTTCTTT. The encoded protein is CASSETGMNTEAFF. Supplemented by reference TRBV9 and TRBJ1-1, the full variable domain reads DSGVTQTPKHLITATGQRVTLRCSPRSGDLSVYWYQQSLDQGLQFLIQYYNGEERAKGNILERFSAQQFPDLHSELNLSSLELGDSALYFCASSETGMNTEAFFGQGTRLTVV.

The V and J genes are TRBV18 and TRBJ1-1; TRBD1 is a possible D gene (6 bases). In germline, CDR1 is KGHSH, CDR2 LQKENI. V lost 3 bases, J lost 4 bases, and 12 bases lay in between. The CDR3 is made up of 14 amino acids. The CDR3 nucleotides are TGTGCCAGCTCACCTTACAGGGACGGCACTGAAGCTTTCTTT. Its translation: CASSPYRDGTEAFF.

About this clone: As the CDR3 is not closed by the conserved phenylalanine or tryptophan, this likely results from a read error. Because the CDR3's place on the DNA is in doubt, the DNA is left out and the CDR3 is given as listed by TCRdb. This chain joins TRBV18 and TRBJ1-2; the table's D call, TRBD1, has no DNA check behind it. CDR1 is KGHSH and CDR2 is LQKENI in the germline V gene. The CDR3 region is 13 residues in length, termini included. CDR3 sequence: CASSPMSRDSFFV.

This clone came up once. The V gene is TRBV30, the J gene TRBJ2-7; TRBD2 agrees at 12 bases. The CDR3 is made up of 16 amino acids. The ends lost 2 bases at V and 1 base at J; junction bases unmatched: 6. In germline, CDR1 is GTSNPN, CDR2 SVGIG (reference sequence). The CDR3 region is CAWSLGLAGSSYEQYF. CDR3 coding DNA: TGTGCCTGGAGTTTAGGACTAGCGGGGTCGTCCTACGAGCAGTACTTC.

The CDR3 sequence is CASRSREPDTQYF. The CDR3 coding sequence is TGTGCCAGCAGATCCAGGGAACCCGATACGCAGTATTTT. The genes are TRBV28 and TRBJ2-3, with D tentatively TRBD1 (5 bases). Germline V gene lookup returns CDR1 MDHEN and CDR2 SYDVKM. The CDR3 sequence is 13 residues long. V was cut by 6 bases and J by 6 bases, with 13 bases left in between. Complete variable domain (other parts from reference TRBV28 and TRBJ2-3): DVKVTQSSRYLVKRTGEKVFLECVQDMDHENMFWYRQDPGLGLRLIYFSYDVKMKEKGDIPEGYSVSREKKERFSLILESASTNQTSMYLCASRSREPDTQYFGPGTRLTVL.